These 7 T cell receptor beta chains share one sample of origin, sequenced in a study of blood T cell repertoires in COVID-19. Repertoires were generated with immunoSEQ multiplex PCR, while TCRdb's copy carries only in-frame clones and drops some. The sample yields 71,000 or so clones, approximately 87% seen once. The sequencing sample was made of peripheral blood. Receptor source: a man older than 75 in a cohort sampled during active COVID-19.

The chain uses TRBV3-1 (or the pseudogene TRBV3-2) and TRBJ2-1; 8 positions agree with TRBD1. Germline assignment: CDR1 LGHDT and CDR2 YNNKEL (reference sequence). There are 14 residues in the CDR3. After removal of 8 bases from V and 6 bases from J, the junction contained 9 bases not matched to a gene. The CDR3 here is CASGQGSLGNEQFF. CDR3 nucleotide sequence: TGTGCCAGCGGACAGGGTTCTTTGGGCAATGAGCAGTTCTTC.

The chain has TRBV28 and TRBJ1-2, with 7 bases that match TRBD1. This CDR3 is 14 amino acids long. After removal of 6 bases from V and 2 bases from J, the junction contained 6 bases not matched to a gene. In germline, CDR1 is MDHEN, CDR2 SYDVKM. The CDR3 loop reads CASRRDSRNYGYTF. The CDR3 DNA follows: TGTGCCAGCAGGAGGGACAGCCGCAACTATGGCTACACCTTC.

The rearrangement uses TRBV7-9 and TRBJ2-1; 9 bases map to TRBD1. The J segment lost 4 bases and the V segment lost 5 bases, leaving 6 bases of the junction unmatched. The CDR3 length is 15 residues. CDR1 SEHNR and CDR2 FQNEAQ come from the germline V gene (reference sequence). CDR3 coding DNA: TGTGCCAGCAGCCAGAGGGGGACAGGGTACAATGAGCAGTTCTTC. Translated: CASSQRGTGYNEQFF. Filled out from reference TRBV7-9 and TRBJ2-1, the complete variable domain reads DTGVSQNPRHKITKRGQNVTFRCDPISEHNRLYWYRQTLGQGPEFLTYFQNEAQLEKSRLLSDRFSAERPKGSFSTLEIQRTEQGDSAMYLCASSQRGTGYNEQFFGPGTRLTVL.

This clone was seen a few times. The V and J genes are TRBV7-9 and TRBJ1-6, with 9 bases that match TRBD1. Germline loops: CDR1 SEHNR, CDR2 FQNEAQ (reference sequence). This CDR3 is 15 amino acids long. The V and J ends lost 6 bases and 5 bases, in that order; junction bases with no gene match: 5. The CDR3 DNA sequence: TGTGCCAGCAGGCAGGGACAGGGAGATAATTCACCCCTCCACTTT. Translating it yields CASRQGQGDNSPLHF. Filled out from reference TRBV7-9 and TRBJ1-6, the complete variable domain reads DTGVSQNPRHKITKRGQNVTFRCDPISEHNRLYWYRQTLGQGPEFLTYFQNEAQLEKSRLLSDRFSAERPKGSFSTLEIQRTEQGDSAMYLCASRQGQGDNSPLHFGNGTRLTVT.

Here the CDR3 reads CARSRTGEETQYF. The DNA of the CDR3 is TGTGCCAGGTCCAGGACAGGGGAAGAGACCCAGTACTTC. The chain employs TRBV2 and TRBJ2-5; 9 nucleotides line up with TRBD1. V lost 9 bases, J lost 3 bases, and 5 bases stayed unmatched. The CDR3 totals 13 residues. The germline V gene has CDR1 SNHLY and CDR2 FYNNEI. The variable domain in full, completed from reference TRBV2 and TRBJ2-5, reads EPEVTQTPSHQVTQMGQEVILRCVPISNHLYFYWYRQILGQKVEFLVSFYNNEISEKSEIFDDQFSVERPDGSNFTLKIRSTKLEDSAMYFCARSRTGEETQYFGPGTRLLVL.

The chain uses TRBV2 and TRBJ2-1; D may be TRBD2 (6 bases). CDR1 and CDR2 (germline): SNHLY, FYNNEI. The CDR3 is 13 amino acids. The V gene lost 2 bases and the J gene lost 12 bases, with 14 bases spanning the gap. The CDR3, as DNA: TGTGCCAGCAGTGAAAACCTTGGGCGGGGGCAGTTCTTC. It translates to CASSENLGRGQFF.

This rearrangement joins TRBV7-3 to TRBJ2-7; 9 bases fit TRBD1. V trimming: 5 bases; J trimming: 5 bases; junction bases outside the gene matches: 10. CDR1 SGHTA and CDR2 FQGTGA come from the germline V gene. The CDR3 consists of 15 residues. The CDR3 sequence is CASSPGTGPSNEQYF. CDR3 nucleotide sequence: TGTGCCAGCAGCCCCGGGACAGGGCCCAGCAACGAGCAGTACTTC.